This entry lists 9 T cell receptor beta chains sequenced from one sample in a study of metastatic and nonmetastatic thyroid tumors (dated by TCRdb to 2020 to 2022). The library was obtained by PCR. TCRdb names Illumina HiSeq 4000 as the instrument used. In-frame beta chains were kept once TCRdb had trimmed the public reads at Q25 with fastp and called clones with MiXCR. Within this sample are more than 9,500 clones, with 9.5% to 12% of them counted one time only. The ten largest clones capture around 7.1% of the sample. None of the patients had been given any treatment before thyroid surgery. Sequenced sample: tumor tissue. These receptors all come from a female donor with papillary thyroid cancer or a benign thyroid nodule (not recorded which). Some clones in this sample may be carry-over from other donors' samples.

This clone was seen at least ten times. The chain uses TRBV5-1 and TRBJ2-3, with D unclear. V was cut by 0 bases and J by 0 bases, with 5 bases left in between. The CDR3 covers 14 residues. Germline CDR1 and CDR2: SGHRS and YFSETQ. CDR3 in amino acids: CASSLEFSTDTQYF. The CDR3 DNA is TGCGCCAGCAGCTTGGAGTTCAGCACAGATACGCAGTATTTT.

The chain couples TRBV7-9 to TRBJ2-3; 14 positions agree with TRBD2. J lost 0 bases, V lost 3 bases, and 14 bases had no gene match. The CDR3 is 21 amino acids. Germline CDR1 and CDR2: SEHNR and FQNEAQ (reference sequence). Written as DNA, the CDR3 is TGTGCCAGCAGCTTTCAGGCCGGGACTAGCGGGAGTATGGCTAGCACAGATACGCAGTATTTT. Translated: CASSFQAGTSGSMASTDTQYF.

This clone was counted ten times or more. The chain carries TRBV5-5 and TRBJ2-1; D is uncertain. The length of the CDR3 is 12 residues. Germline CDR1 SGHKS, CDR2 YYEKEE (reference sequence). Deletions cut 2 bases from V and 7 bases from J, with 7 bases between. This chain's CDR3 is CASSFSGNEQFF. The CDR3 DNA reads TGTGCCAGCAGCTTTTCAGGTAATGAGCAGTTCTTC.

This clone was recorded many times. This clone may be a read error of a much larger clone one base away. The chain is built from TRBV6-2 or TRBV6-3 and TRBJ2-2; perhaps TRBD1 as D (6 bases). Germline-derived CDR1 and CDR2 are MNHEY and SVGEGT. Trimming removed 7 bases at V and 2 bases at J, with 11 bases between. CDR3 length: 14 amino acids. CDR3: CASMGHINTGELFF. The DNA of the CDR3 is TGTGCCAGCATGGGACACATAAACACCGGGGAGCTGTTTTTT.

The V call is TRBV5-1, the J call TRBJ2-1; 7 bases agree with TRBD1. The ends lost 6 bases at V and 9 bases at J; junction bases unmatched: 12. CDR1 SGHRS and CDR2 YFSETQ come from the germline V gene. CDR3 length: 14 amino acids. The CDR3 loop is CASMGQLEQGEQFF. The CDR3, as DNA: TGCGCCAGCATGGGACAGTTAGAACAGGGTGAGCAGTTCTTC.

This clone qualifies as medium-sized (0.01 to 0.1%). This rearrangement joins TRBV19 to TRBJ1-3, with unresolved D. Trimming pared 5 bases from V and 4 bases from J, leaving 12 bases between. Germline lookup yields CDR1 LNHDA and CDR2 SQIVND (reference sequence). The CDR3 has 14 residues. The CDR3 spells CASSSRTGGNTIYF. The CDR3 DNA reads as TGTGCCAGTAGTTCCCGGACGGGAGGAAACACCATATATTTT. The complete variable domain, with remaining parts taken from reference TRBV19 and TRBJ1-3, reads DGGITQSPKYLFRKEGQNVTLSCEQNLNHDAMYWYRQDPGQGLRLIYYSQIVNDFQKGDIAEGYSVSREKKESFPLTVTSAQKNPTAFYLCASSSRTGGNTIYFGEGSWLTVV.

This clone is categorized as medium-sized. This chain links TRBV28 with TRBJ1-5; D gene unclear. This CDR3 contains 14 residues. V was trimmed by 5 bases and J by 5 bases, leaving 13 bases between them. Germline assignment: CDR1 MDHEN and CDR2 SYDVKM. CDR3 region: CASSLWEGYQPQHF. In DNA form, the CDR3 reads TGTGCCAGCAGTCTTTGGGAAGGGTATCAGCCCCAGCATTTT.

In its sample, this clone is medium-sized. V is TRBV28 and J is TRBJ1-2, with 10 bases identical to TRBD1. The V gene's germline CDR1 is MDHEN and CDR2 SYDVKM. The CDR3 covers 16 residues. After removal of 5 bases from V and 6 bases from J, the junction contained 12 bases not matched to a gene. CDR3 loop: CASSPMYGTGDHGYTF. In nucleotides, the CDR3 is TGTGCCAGCAGTCCGATGTACGGGACAGGGGACCATGGCTACACCTTC.

This clone came up many times. The chain uses TRBV18 and TRBJ1-2; no firm D call. With 0 bases removed from V and 2 bases from J, the gap between germline ends came to 7 bases. Germline loops: CDR1 KGHSH, CDR2 LQKENI. The CDR3 has 14 amino acids. CDR3 sequence reads: CASSPPSLNYGYTF. The CDR3 DNA reads as TGTGCCAGCTCACCACCGAGTCTGAACTATGGCTACACCTTC. The variable domain in full, completed from reference TRBV18 and TRBJ1-2, reads NAGVMQNPRHLVRRRGQEARLRCSPMKGHSHVYWYRQLPEEGLKFMVYLQKENIIDESGMPKERFSAEFPKEGPSILRIQQVVRGDSAAYFCASSPPSLNYGYTFGSGTRLTVV.